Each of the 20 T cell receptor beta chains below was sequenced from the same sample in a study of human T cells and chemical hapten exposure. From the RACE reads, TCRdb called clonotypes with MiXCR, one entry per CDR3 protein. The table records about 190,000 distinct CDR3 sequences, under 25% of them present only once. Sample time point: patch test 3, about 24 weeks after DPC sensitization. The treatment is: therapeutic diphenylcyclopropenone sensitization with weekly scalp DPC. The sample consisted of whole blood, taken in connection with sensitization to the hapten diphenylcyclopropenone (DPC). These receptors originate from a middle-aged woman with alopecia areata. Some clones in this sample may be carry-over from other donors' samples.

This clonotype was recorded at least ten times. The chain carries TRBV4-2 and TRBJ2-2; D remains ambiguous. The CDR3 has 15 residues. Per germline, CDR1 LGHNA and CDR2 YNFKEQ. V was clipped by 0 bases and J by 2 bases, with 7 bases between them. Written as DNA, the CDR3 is TGTGCCAGCAGCCAAGACGGTTTAAACACCGGGGAGCTGTTTTTT. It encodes CASSQDGLNTGELFF.

The CDR3 here is CASSFSGVRDTQYF. The CDR3 coding sequence is TGTGCCAGCAGTTTCTCAGGGGTTAGGGATACGCAGTATTTT. V usage is TRBV28 and J usage is TRBJ2-3; TRBD1 is a possible D gene (6 bases). The V gene's germline CDR1 is MDHEN and CDR2 SYDVKM. The CDR3 covers 14 residues. Trimming shortened V by 3 bases and J by 6 bases, and 13 bases separated the two germline ends.

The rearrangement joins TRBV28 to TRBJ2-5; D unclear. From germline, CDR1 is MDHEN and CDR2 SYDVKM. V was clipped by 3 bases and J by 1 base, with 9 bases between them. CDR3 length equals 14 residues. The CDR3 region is CASSFNSPQETQYF. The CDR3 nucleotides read TGTGCCAGCAGTTTTAACTCCCCCCAAGAGACCCAGTACTTC.

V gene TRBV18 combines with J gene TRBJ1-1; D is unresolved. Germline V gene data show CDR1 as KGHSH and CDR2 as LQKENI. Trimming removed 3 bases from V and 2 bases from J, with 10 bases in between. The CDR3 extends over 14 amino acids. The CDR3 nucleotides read TGTGCCAGCTCACCGTCCCAGCGTAACACTGAAGCTTTCTTT. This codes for CASSPSQRNTEAFF.

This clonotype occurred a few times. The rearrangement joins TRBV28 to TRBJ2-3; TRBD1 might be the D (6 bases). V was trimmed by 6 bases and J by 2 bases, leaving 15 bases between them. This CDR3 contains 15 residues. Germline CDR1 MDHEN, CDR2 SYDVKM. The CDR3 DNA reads TGTGCCAGCAGACCTGGACAGCTTTTCACAGATACGCAGTATTTT. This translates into CASRPGQLFTDTQYF.

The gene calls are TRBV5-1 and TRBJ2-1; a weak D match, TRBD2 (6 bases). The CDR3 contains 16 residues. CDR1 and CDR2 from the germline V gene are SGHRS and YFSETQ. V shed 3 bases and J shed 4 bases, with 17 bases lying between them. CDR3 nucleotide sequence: TGCGCCAGCAGCTCGCGGAGGGCCTCAGCTTACAATGAGCAGTTCTTC. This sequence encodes CASSSRRASAYNEQFF. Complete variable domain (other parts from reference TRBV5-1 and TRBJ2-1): KAGVTQTPRYLIKTRGQQVTLSCSPISGHRSVSWYQQTPGQGLQFLFEYFSETQRNKGNFPGRFSGRQFSNSRSEMNVSTLELGDSALYLCASSSRRASAYNEQFFGPGTRLTVL.

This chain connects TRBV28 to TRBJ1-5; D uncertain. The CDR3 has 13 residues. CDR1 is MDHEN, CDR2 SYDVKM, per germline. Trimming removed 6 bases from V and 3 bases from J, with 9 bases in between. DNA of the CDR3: TGTGCCAGCAGATCAGGACTCAATCAGCCCCAGCATTTT. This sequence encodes CASRSGLNQPQHF.

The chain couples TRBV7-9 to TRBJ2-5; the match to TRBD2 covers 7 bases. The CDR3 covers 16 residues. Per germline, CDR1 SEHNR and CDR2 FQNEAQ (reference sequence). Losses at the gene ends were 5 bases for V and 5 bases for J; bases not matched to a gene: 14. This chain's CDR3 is CASSPGAAGVYETQYF. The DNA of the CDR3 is TGTGCCAGCAGCCCCGGGGCGGCGGGAGTCTACGAGACCCAGTACTTC.

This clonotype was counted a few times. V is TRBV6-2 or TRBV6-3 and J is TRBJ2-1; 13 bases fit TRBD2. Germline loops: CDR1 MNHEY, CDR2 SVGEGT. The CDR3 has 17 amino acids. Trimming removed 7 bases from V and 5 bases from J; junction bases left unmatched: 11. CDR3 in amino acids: CASKSQLLAGGHNEQFF. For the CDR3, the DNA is TGTGCCAGCAAATCTCAACTACTAGCGGGAGGGCACAATGAGCAGTTCTTC.

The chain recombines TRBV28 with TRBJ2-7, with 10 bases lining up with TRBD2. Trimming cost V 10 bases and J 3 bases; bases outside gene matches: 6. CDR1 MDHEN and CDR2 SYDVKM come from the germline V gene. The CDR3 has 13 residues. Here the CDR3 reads CATFKREGYEQYF. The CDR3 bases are TGTGCCACCTTTAAGCGGGAGGGCTACGAGCAGTACTTC.

The CDR3 nucleotides read TGTGCCAGCAGATGGACGTCGGGCTACGAGCAGTACTTC. It encodes CASRWTSGYEQYF. V gene TRBV27 combines with J gene TRBJ2-7, with D unclear. V lost 6 bases to trimming and J lost 3 bases, with 12 bases between them. Germline CDR1 and CDR2: MNHEY and SMNVEV (reference sequence). The CDR3 spans 13 residues.

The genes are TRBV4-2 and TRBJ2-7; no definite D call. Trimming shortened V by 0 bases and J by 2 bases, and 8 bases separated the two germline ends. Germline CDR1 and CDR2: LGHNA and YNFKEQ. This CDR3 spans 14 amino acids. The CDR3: CASSQDGWAYEQYF. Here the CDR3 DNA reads TGTGCCAGCAGCCAAGACGGGTGGGCCTACGAGCAGTACTTC.

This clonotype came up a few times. Written as DNA, the CDR3 is TGTGCCAGCAGCCCGGGACCAAGCAATCAGCCCCAGCATTTT. As protein: CASSPGPSNQPQHF. The chain recombines TRBV7-2 with TRBJ1-5; a possible D gene is TRBD1 (5 bases). Germline CDR1 reads SGHTA; CDR2 reads FQGNSA. CDR3 size: 14 residues. The V end was cut by 5 bases, the J end by 1 base, with 9 bases between.

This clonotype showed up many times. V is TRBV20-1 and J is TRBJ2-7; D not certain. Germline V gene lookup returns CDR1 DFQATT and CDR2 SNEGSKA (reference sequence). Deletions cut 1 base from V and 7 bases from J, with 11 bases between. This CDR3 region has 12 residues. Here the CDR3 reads CSARGTRQEQYF. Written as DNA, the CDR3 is TGCAGTGCTAGAGGAACGAGGCAGGAGCAGTACTTC.

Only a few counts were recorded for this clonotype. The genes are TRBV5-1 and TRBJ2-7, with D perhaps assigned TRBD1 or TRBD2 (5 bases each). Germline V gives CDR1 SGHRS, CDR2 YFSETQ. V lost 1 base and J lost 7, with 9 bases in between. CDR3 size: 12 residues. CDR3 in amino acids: CASSLNWGEQYF. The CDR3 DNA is TGCGCCAGCAGCTTGAATTGGGGGGAGCAGTACTTC.

The CDR3: CASSAQGDTIYF. In DNA form, the CDR3 reads TGTGCCAGCAGCGCGCAGGGCGACACCATATATTTT. The chain has TRBV9 and TRBJ1-3; possible D gene TRBD1, 5 bases. Trimming shortened V by 3 bases and J by 8 bases, and 9 bases separated the two germline ends. Germline assignment: CDR1 SGDLS and CDR2 YYNGEE. The length of the CDR3 is 12 residues. Drawing the rest from reference TRBV9 and TRBJ1-3, the complete variable domain is DSGVTQTPKHLITATGQRVTLRCSPRSGDLSVYWYQQSLDQGLQFLIQYYNGEERAKGNILERFSAQQFPDLHSELNLSSLELGDSALYFCASSAQGDTIYFGEGSWLTVV.

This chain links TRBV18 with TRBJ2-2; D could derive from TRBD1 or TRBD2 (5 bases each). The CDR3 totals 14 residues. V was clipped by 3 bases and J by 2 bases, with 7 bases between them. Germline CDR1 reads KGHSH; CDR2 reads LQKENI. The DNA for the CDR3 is TGTGCCAGCTCACCCAGGGACAACACCGGGGAGCTGTTTTTT. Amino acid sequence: CASSPRDNTGELFF.

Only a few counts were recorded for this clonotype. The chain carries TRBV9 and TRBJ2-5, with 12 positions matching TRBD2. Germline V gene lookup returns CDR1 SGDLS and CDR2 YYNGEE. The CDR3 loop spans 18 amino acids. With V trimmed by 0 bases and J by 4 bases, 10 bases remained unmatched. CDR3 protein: CASSVGGLAGRGIETQYF. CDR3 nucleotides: TGTGCCAGCAGCGTAGGTGGACTAGCGGGAAGAGGGATAGAGACCCAGTACTTC. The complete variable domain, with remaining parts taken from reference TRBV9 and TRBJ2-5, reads DSGVTQTPKHLITATGQRVTLRCSPRSGDLSVYWYQQSLDQGLQFLIQYYNGEERAKGNILERFSAQQFPDLHSELNLSSLELGDSALYFCASSVGGLAGRGIETQYFGPGTRLLVL.

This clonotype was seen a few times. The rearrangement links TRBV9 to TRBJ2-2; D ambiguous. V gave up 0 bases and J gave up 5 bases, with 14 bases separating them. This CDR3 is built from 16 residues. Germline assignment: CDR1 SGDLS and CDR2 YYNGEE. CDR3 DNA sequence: TGTGCCAGCAGCGTAGAGGTCGGGCTTTTGACCGGGGAGCTGTTTTTT. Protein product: CASSVEVGLLTGELFF.

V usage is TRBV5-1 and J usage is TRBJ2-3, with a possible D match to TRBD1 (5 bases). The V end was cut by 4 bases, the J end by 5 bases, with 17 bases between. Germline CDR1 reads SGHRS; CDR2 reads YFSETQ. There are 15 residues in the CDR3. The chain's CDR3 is CASSGGQTQGDTQYF. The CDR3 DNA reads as TGCGCCAGCAGCGGCGGCCAAACCCAGGGAGATACGCAGTATTTT.